The source of this T cell receptor (beta chain) is a study of T cell responses to AZD1222 COVID-19 vaccine. Study-wide points: Clonal diversity was possibly underestimated, and white British individuals and females predominated among donors. Regions 160-218 and 743-854 held dominance among vaccine-associated CD4 TCRs, which spanned spike. Unmutated variant regions are reportedly the target of nearly half of TCRs that are spike-specific.

Sequencing used immunoSEQ multiplex PCR; TCRdb keeps in-frame clones, though not all of them. The sample shows around 150,000 clones, approximately 85% of them seen only once. This clone was found once. The antigen is undetermined. The TCR originated in an adult who received the MenACWY meningococcal vaccine as a control. Specimen: peripheral blood, collected 28 days after the second dose of the MenACWY control vaccine.

CDR3 bases: TGTGCCAGCACTATGACAGGGGGTGCTGGCTACACCTTC. This encodes CASTMTGGAGYTF. This chain joins TRBV6-5 and TRBJ1-2; 9 bases are shared with TRBD1. Germline V gene lookup returns CDR1 MNHEY and CDR2 SVGAGI. The junction had 7 bases not matched to a gene; V was cut back by 7 bases and J by 7 bases. CDR3 length: 13 residues.